These 32 T cell receptor beta chains were all obtained from the same sample, sequenced in a study of T cell responses to AZD1222 COVID-19 vaccine. The repertoire was sequenced with immunoSEQ multiplex PCR; TCRdb's copy has only in-frame clones and lacks some. The data show tens of thousands of clones, roughly 87% seen once. The sequenced sample was peripheral blood, obtained 28 days after the second AZD1222 dose. Receptors originate from an adult who received the AZD1222 COVID-19 vaccine.

This chain links TRBV14 with TRBJ2-3, with TRBD2 matching over 8 bases. CDR1 is SGHDN, CDR2 FVKESK, per germline. With 1 base clipped from V and 3 bases from J, the junction kept 12 bases outside the gene matches. The CDR3 is 18 residues long. CDR3 nucleotides: TGTGCCAGCAGCCAAGCTCTCCGGGGGGGCCTGGTGACAGATACGCAGTATTTT. Amino acid sequence: CASSQALRGGLVTDTQYF.

The gene calls are TRBV6-2 or TRBV6-3 and TRBJ1-2, with 7 bases fitting TRBD1. Germline V CDR1 and CDR2: MNHEY, SVGEGT. There are 14 residues in the CDR3. Trimming at V came to 5 bases and at J to 4 bases, leaving 7 bases not matched to a gene. CDR3 sequence: CASSTATGSYGYTF. The CDR3, as DNA: TGTGCCAGCAGTACGGCGACAGGGAGCTATGGCTACACCTTC.

The chain employs TRBV3-1 (or the pseudogene TRBV3-2) and TRBJ1-2, with TRBD1 as a possible D gene (6 bases). There are 14 residues in the CDR3. Germline values: CDR1 LGHDT, CDR2 YNNKEL (reference sequence). V gave up 6 bases and J gave up 4 bases, with 15 bases separating them. This chain's CDR3 is CASSQQGRAYGYTF. The CDR3 DNA follows: TGTGCCAGCAGTCAACAGGGACGGGCCTATGGCTACACCTTC.

The genes are TRBV9 and TRBJ1-2; D is perhaps TRBD1 (5 bases). The CDR3 contains 13 residues. Germline V gene data show CDR1 as SGDLS and CDR2 as YYNGEE. Trimming took off 0 bases at V and 8 bases at J, with 11 bases between the two ends. CDR3 coding DNA: TGTGCCAGCAGCGTAGGAGGGACCTTAGGCTACACCTTC. Protein: CASSVGGTLGYTF.

The rearrangement links TRBV7-9 to TRBJ1-5, with 10 bases lining up with TRBD1. Germline CDR1 is SEHNR and CDR2 is FQNEAQ (reference sequence). The length of the CDR3 is 15 residues. Trimming took 3 bases from V and 4 from J; bases not matched to a gene: 3. The CDR3 DNA reads as TGTGCCAGCAGCTTGGGGACAGGGGTGAATCAGCCCCAGCATTTT. It specifies CASSLGTGVNQPQHF.

Only one count was recorded for this clone. J is TRBJ2-1 and V is TRBV4-1; the D is unclear. Germline-derived CDR1 and CDR2 are MGHRA and YSYEKL. Trimming left V 0 bases short and J 9 bases short, with 15 bases between. This CDR3 has 15 residues. Written as DNA, the CDR3 is TGCGCCAGCAGCCAAGATTCGGCAGTGAGCACTGAGCAGTTCTTC. It translates to CASSQDSAVSTEQFF.

The V call is TRBV7-2, the J call TRBJ1-2, with a possible D match to TRBD1 (5 bases). This CDR3 is built from 15 residues. Germline CDR1 SGHTA, CDR2 FQGNSA. The V end lost 1 base, the J end lost 6 bases, and 15 bases lay between the germline ends. The CDR3 reads CASSLEAGLRNGYTF. The CDR3 nucleotides read TGTGCCAGCAGCTTAGAGGCAGGGCTTAGGAATGGCTACACCTTC.

The rearrangement joins TRBV5-4 to TRBJ1-2; the D gene is possibly TRBD1 (6 bases). This CDR3 spans 14 amino acids. Looked up from germline, CDR1 is SGHNT and CDR2 is YYREEE (reference sequence). V lost 2 bases to trimming and J lost 5 bases, with 13 bases between them. In DNA, the CDR3 is TGTGCCAGCAGCTTCCGGACAGTGAGTTATGGCTACACCTTC. This gives the protein CASSFRTVSYGYTF.

The chain uses TRBV5-1 and TRBJ1-3, with unresolved D. Germline lookup yields CDR1 SGHRS and CDR2 YFSETQ. The V and J ends lost 3 bases and 0 bases respectively, with 10 bases between them. This CDR3 comprises 15 residues. The CDR3 spells CASSYGRSSGNTIYF. The CDR3, as DNA: TGCGCCAGCAGCTACGGACGGAGCTCTGGAAACACCATATATTTT.

This sequence joins TRBV6-5 and TRBJ2-3; 8 bases match TRBD2. Germline V gene sequence: CDR1 MNHEY, CDR2 SVGAGI. V dropped 6 bases and J dropped 4; count of bases not matched to a gene: 3. This CDR3 region has 13 residues. The chain's CDR3 is CASRWTSPDTQYF. The DNA for the CDR3 is TGTGCCAGCAGGTGGACTAGCCCAGATACGCAGTATTTT.

This chain connects TRBV6-1 to TRBJ1-2, with 11 bases that match TRBD1. The CDR3 totals 16 residues. Germline CDR1 is MNHNS and CDR2 is SASEGT. V lost 0 bases, J lost 3 bases, and 3 bases stayed unmatched. CDR3: CASSEAWTGGYYGYTF. CDR3 bases: TGTGCCAGCAGTGAAGCGTGGACAGGGGGCTACTATGGCTACACCTTC.

The chain combines TRBV29-1 with TRBJ1-1; 7 nucleotides match TRBD1. Trimming at V came to 5 bases and at J to 5 bases, leaving 5 bases not matched to a gene. CDR3 length equals 12 residues. Germline loops: CDR1 SQVTM, CDR2 ANQGSEA. Here the CDR3 DNA reads TGCAGCGTTAACAGGGGAGGAACTGAAGCTTTCTTT. It codes for CSVNRGGTEAFF.

A single count supports this clone. The chain has TRBV6-5 and TRBJ2-2; D is perhaps TRBD1 (5 bases). CDR1 is MNHEY, CDR2 SVGAGI, per germline. This CDR3 spans 14 amino acids. Trimming took 3 bases from V and 6 from J, leaving 11 bases between them. The CDR3 sequence: CASSYKGWPGELFF. CDR3 sequence (DNA): TGTGCCAGCAGTTATAAGGGGTGGCCCGGGGAGCTGTTTTTT.

V gene TRBV7-2 combines with J gene TRBJ1-3; D uncertain. The CDR3 is 17 amino acids. The V end was cut by 4 bases, the J end by 1 base, with 17 bases between. Germline assignment: CDR1 SGHTA and CDR2 FQGNSA. CDR3 bases: TGTGCCAGCAGCTCCGCCCGGGCGTCCAGTTCTGGAAACACCATATATTTT. Translation gives CASSSARASSSGNTIYF.

The chain carries TRBV10-3 and TRBJ1-1; D is ambiguous. Germline lookup yields CDR1 ENHRY and CDR2 SYGVKD. The CDR3 is 15 amino acids. V dropped 5 bases and J dropped 4 bases, with 17 bases sitting between them. This CDR3 is CAISLDRVLSTEAFF. The CDR3 DNA reads as TGTGCCATCAGTCTCGATAGGGTGTTGAGCACTGAAGCTTTCTTT.

The V and J genes are TRBV27 and TRBJ1-5; D unclear. The CDR3 length is 16 residues. The V end lost 0 bases, the J end lost 4 bases, and 13 bases lay between the germline ends. Per the germline V gene, CDR1 is MNHEY and CDR2 is SMNVEV (reference sequence). The CDR3 sequence: CASSLSGKAGNQPQHF. Here the CDR3 DNA reads TGTGCCAGCAGTTTATCTGGCAAAGCCGGGAATCAGCCCCAGCATTTT.

This chain links TRBV5-1 with TRBJ2-7; D gene uncertain. The CDR3 totals 13 residues. Germline V lookup: CDR1 SGHRS, CDR2 YFSETQ. V was clipped by 1 base and J by 3 bases, with 8 bases between them. The CDR3 loop is CASSLFFHYEQYF. As DNA, the CDR3 is TGCGCCAGCAGCTTGTTTTTCCACTACGAGCAGTACTTC.

The chain employs TRBV5-6 and TRBJ2-5, with D tentatively TRBD2 (5 bases). The CDR3 extends over 15 amino acids. CDR1 is SGHDT and CDR2 is YYEEEE in the germline V gene. Trimming left V 4 bases short and J 8 bases short, with 21 bases between. CDR3 residues: CASSPMIWERDTQYF. As DNA, the CDR3 is TGTGCCAGCAGCCCTATGATATGGGAGAGAGACACCCAGTACTTC.

The CDR3: CASSLGTYSYEQYF. The CDR3, as DNA: TGTGCCAGCAGCCTGGGGACCTACTCCTACGAGCAGTACTTC. V gene TRBV9 combines with J gene TRBJ2-7; D possibly matches TRBD1 or TRBD2 (5 bases each). The CDR3 runs 14 residues. The V gene lost 4 bases and the J gene lost 0 bases, with 11 bases spanning the gap. Germline values: CDR1 SGDLS, CDR2 YYNGEE.

The V gene is TRBV5-1, the J gene TRBJ2-3, with TRBD1 matching over 10 bases. CDR3 length: 16 residues. J was trimmed by 5 bases and V by 3 bases; bases with no gene match: 9. CDR1 and CDR2 (germline): SGHRS, YFSETQ. In DNA, the CDR3 is TGCGCCAGCAGCTGGAGGACAGGGGGATTGGGAGATACGCAGTATTTT. Protein product: CASSWRTGGLGDTQYF. Looking up the rest from reference TRBV5-1 and TRBJ2-3 gives the full variable domain: KAGVTQTPRYLIKTRGQQVTLSCSPISGHRSVSWYQQTPGQGLQFLFEYFSETQRNKGNFPGRFSGRQFSNSRSEMNVSTLELGDSALYLCASSWRTGGLGDTQYFGPGTRLTVL.

This clone was picked up a small number of times. The rearrangement uses TRBV5-4 and TRBJ1-1; 8 bases line up with TRBD1. V trimming: 5 bases; J trimming: 6 bases; junction bases outside the gene matches: 6. The CDR3 runs to 13 residues. The germline CDR1 and CDR2 sequences are SGHNT and YYREEE (reference sequence). The CDR3 region is CASRSGQGPEAFF. CDR3 DNA: TGTGCCAGCAGGAGTGGACAGGGACCTGAAGCTTTCTTT.

The CDR3 spells CASSPEGAGTEAFF. The DNA of the CDR3 is TGTGCCAGCAGCCCCGAGGGCGCTGGGACTGAAGCTTTCTTT. The chain uses TRBV2 and TRBJ1-1; D is undetermined. V dropped 6 bases and J dropped 5 bases, with 16 bases sitting between them. The germline V gene has CDR1 SNHLY and CDR2 FYNNEI. This CDR3 comprises 14 residues. The complete variable domain, with remaining parts taken from reference TRBV2 and TRBJ1-1, reads EPEVTQTPSHQVTQMGQEVILRCVPISNHLYFYWYRQILGQKVEFLVSFYNNEISEKSEIFDDQFSVERPDGSNFTLKIRSTKLEDSAMYFCASSPEGAGTEAFFGQGTRLTVV.

This chain uses TRBV6-4 with TRBJ2-6; D not resolved. CDR1 is MRHNA, CDR2 SNTAGT, per germline. CDR3 length: 14 amino acids. Trimming pared 8 bases from V and 6 bases from J, leaving 14 bases between. CDR3 sequence reads: CASANDRLANVLTF. CDR3 nucleotides: TGTGCCAGCGCCAACGACCGTTTGGCCAACGTCCTGACTTTC.

The rearrangement joins TRBV7-9 to TRBJ1-2; 9 positions match TRBD1. V gave up 7 bases and J gave up 6 bases; unmatched junction bases: 6. Per the germline V gene, CDR1 is SEHNR and CDR2 is FQNEAQ (reference sequence). This CDR3 has 13 residues. The CDR3 coding sequence is TGTGCCAGCACCATCGACAGGGGGGATGGCTACACCTTC. Protein product: CASTIDRGDGYTF.

The V gene is TRBV2, the J gene TRBJ2-5; perhaps D is TRBD1 or TRBD2 (5 bases each). In germline, CDR1 is SNHLY, CDR2 FYNNEI. Trimming left V 2 bases short and J 7 bases short, with 11 bases between. The CDR3 consists of 13 residues. The CDR3 bases are TGTGCCAGCAGTGAACTGGGTGGGGGGACCCAGTACTTC. It codes for CASSELGGGTQYF. Full variable domain (rest looked up from reference TRBV2 and TRBJ2-5): EPEVTQTPSHQVTQMGQEVILRCVPISNHLYFYWYRQILGQKVEFLVSFYNNEISEKSEIFDDQFSVERPDGSNFTLKIRSTKLEDSAMYFCASSELGGGTQYFGPGTRLLVL.

The rearrangement links TRBV5-8 to TRBJ1-6; 8 bases agree with TRBD1. Germline V gives CDR1 SGHTS, CDR2 YDEGEE. The CDR3 is 14 amino acids. J was trimmed by 8 bases and V by 10 bases; bases with no gene match: 11. This CDR3 reads CAVYQGAGYSPLHF. In DNA form, the CDR3 reads TGTGCCGTCTACCAGGGGGCGGGATATTCACCCCTCCACTTT.

A single count supports this clone. The chain combines TRBV5-1 with TRBJ1-5; D perhaps matches TRBD1 (6 bases). The V end lost 0 bases, the J end lost 9 bases, and 13 bases lay between the germline ends. Germline V gene sequence: CDR1 SGHRS, CDR2 YFSETQ. The CDR3 totals 14 residues. The CDR3 spells CASSLGGGGRPQHF. The CDR3 region has the DNA TGCGCCAGCAGCTTGGGAGGGGGAGGGCGGCCCCAGCATTTT.

The CDR3 here is CASSPWGQGDEQYF. Here the CDR3 DNA reads TGTGCCAGCAGCCCGTGGGGACAGGGGGACGAGCAGTACTTC. The gene calls are TRBV5-5 and TRBJ2-7, with 11 bases fitting TRBD1. CDR3 length: 14 residues. The junction had 5 bases not matched to a gene; V was cut back by 4 bases and J by 5 bases. Germline V gene data show CDR1 as SGHKS and CDR2 as YYEKEE (reference sequence).

V and J are TRBV7-2 and TRBJ2-7, with a weak D call TRBD2 (5 bases). This CDR3 has 14 amino acids. With 2 bases removed from V and 1 base from J, the gap between germline ends came to 9 bases. CDR1 SGHTA and CDR2 FQGNSA come from the germline V gene. The CDR3 sequence is CASSLRGESYEQYF. DNA of the CDR3: TGTGCCAGCAGCTTACGGGGAGAATCCTACGAGCAGTACTTC.

This chain connects TRBV28 to TRBJ1-1; D not certain. CDR3 length equals 12 residues. Looked up from germline, CDR1 is MDHEN and CDR2 is SYDVKM. V was clipped by 1 base and J by 8 bases, with 8 bases between them. CDR3 amino acids: CASSLYSREAFF. In DNA, the CDR3 is TGTGCCAGCAGTTTATATTCCAGAGAAGCTTTCTTT.

This chain uses TRBV5-4 with TRBJ1-2, with TRBD1 matching over 7 bases. Germline V CDR1 and CDR2: SGHNT, YYREEE (reference sequence). The CDR3 is 12 amino acids. J lost 7 bases, V lost 5 bases, and 5 bases had no gene match. Here the CDR3 DNA reads TGTGCCAGCAGTTTACAGGGGAGTGGCTACACCTTC. Its protein product is CASSLQGSGYTF.

This chain joins TRBV19 and TRBJ1-3; perhaps TRBD1 as D (5 bases). The CDR3 has 15 amino acids. Germline CDR1 LNHDA, CDR2 SQIVND (reference sequence). Trimming pared 0 bases from V and 1 base from J, leaving 7 bases between. For the CDR3, the DNA is TGTGCCAGTAGTATAGACCAGGGATCTGGAAACACCATATATTTT. It is translated as CASSIDQGSGNTIYF.